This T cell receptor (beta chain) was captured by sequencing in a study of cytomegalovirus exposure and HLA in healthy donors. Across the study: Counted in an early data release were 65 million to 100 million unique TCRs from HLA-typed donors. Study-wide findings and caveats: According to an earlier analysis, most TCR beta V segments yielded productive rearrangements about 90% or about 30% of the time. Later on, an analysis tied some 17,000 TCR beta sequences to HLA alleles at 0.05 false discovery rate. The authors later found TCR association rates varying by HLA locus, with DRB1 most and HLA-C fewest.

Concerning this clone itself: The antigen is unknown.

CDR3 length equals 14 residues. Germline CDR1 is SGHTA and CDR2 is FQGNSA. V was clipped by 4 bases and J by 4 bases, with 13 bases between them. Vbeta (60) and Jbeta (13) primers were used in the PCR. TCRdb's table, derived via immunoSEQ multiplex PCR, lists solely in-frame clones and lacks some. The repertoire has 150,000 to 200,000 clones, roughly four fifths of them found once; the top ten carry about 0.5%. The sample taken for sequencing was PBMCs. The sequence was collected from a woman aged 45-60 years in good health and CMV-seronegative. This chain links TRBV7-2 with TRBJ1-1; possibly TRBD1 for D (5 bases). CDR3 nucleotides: TGTGCCAGCAGCTACGTCCTGGGGGGCACTGAAGCTTTCTTT. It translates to CASSYVLGGTEAFF.